Sequencing of this T cell receptor beta chain was carried out in a study of patients and donors after allogeneic stem cell transplantation. This clonotype was observed a handful of times. V lost 4 bases and J 3 bases, leaving 17 bases between the germline ends. This CDR3 contains 16 residues. Germline V lookup: CDR1 SGDLS, CDR2 YYNGEE. Each CDR3 protein is one row after TCRdb ran MiXCR on the RT-PCR reads. The sample has approximately 140,000 distinct CDR3 sequences, roughly 35% seen once. The V call is TRBV9, the J call TRBJ1-3; a weak D match, TRBD1 (5 bases). Sequencing was carried out using blood, either unsorted or a sorted T cell fraction (not recorded which). This clonotype was sampled from a human donor who was either an allogeneic HSCT recipient or a stem cell or donor lymphocyte infusion donor (not recorded which). It is not recorded whose cells these are; they may come from a transplant donor. This CDR3 is CASSPRGGVLGNTIYF. The CDR3 region has the DNA TGTGCCAGCAGCCCCCGTGGGGGGGTACTTGGAAACACCATATATTTT.